These T cell receptor beta chains were read from a single sample in a study of cytomegalovirus exposure and HLA in healthy donors. Assay used: immunoSEQ multiplex PCR; TCRdb lists only in-frame clones, some missing. The data hold 200,000 to 250,000 clones, with over 80% observed a single time. Sequencing used PBMCs. All receptors derive from a boy younger than 10 in good health and CMV-seronegative. CDR3s include the opening cysteine and the closing phenylalanine or tryptophan. A D gene is named only where the DNA matches it firmly. Not every row has a clone size; where given, it reads once, few, many or a size class.

cdr3_nt	cdr3_aa	v_call	d_call	j_call	clone_size
TGCAGCGTTGAATACGACTATGGCAGGGGGCTCTATGGCTACACCTTC	CSVEYDYGRGLYGYTF	TRBV29-1	TRBD1	TRBJ1-2	NA
TGTGCCAGCAGCTTGGATGCGGGGAACACAGATACGCAGTATTTT	CASSLDAGNTDTQYF	TRBV5-4	NA	TRBJ2-3	NA
TGTGCCAGCAACCCGACAGGGAGAGATGGCTACACCTTC	CASNPTGRDGYTF	TRBV5-6	TRBD1	TRBJ1-2	NA
TGTGCCAGCAGTTTCAACACGGGACAGGGAAATTCACCCCTCCACTTT	CASSFNTGQGNSPLHF	TRBV6-5	TRBD1	TRBJ1-6	NA
TGTGCCAGCAGCCAAGGGGGTGAAGCTTTCTTT	CASSQGGEAFF	TRBV5-4	NA	TRBJ1-1	NA
TGTGCCTGGAGAAAGGGACAGGGAGGGTATGGCTACACCTTC	CAWRKGQGGYGYTF	TRBV30	TRBD1	TRBJ1-2	NA
TGCGCCAGCAGCCAAGAAGGGGCTTTGGGGAAAAAACTGTTTTTT	CASSQEGALGKKLFF	TRBV4-1	NA	TRBJ1-4	few
TGTGCCAGCTGCCCAGGGACTGGGGCCAACGTCCTGACTTTC	CASCPGTGANVLTF	TRBV5-6	NA	TRBJ2-6	few
TGTGCCAGCAGTTACGACAGGCGTGAAGCTTTCTTT	CASSYDRREAFF	TRBV6-5	NA	TRBJ1-1	NA
TGTGCCAGCAGCCTCCATAGCGGGGGGTCCCTCGGGGAGCTGTTTTTT	CASSLHSGGSLGELFF	TRBV7-2	TRBD2	TRBJ2-2	NA
TGTGCCAGCAGCATACAGGGATACAGCACTGAAGCTTTCTTT	CASSIQGYSTEAFF	TRBV9	NA	TRBJ1-1	NA
TGTGCCTTTTCGGAAAAGCGGGAGGGAACCGGGGAGCTGTTTTTT	CAFSEKREGTGELFF	TRBV10-3	TRBD2	TRBJ2-2	once
TGTGCCAGCTCACCAAACTCAGGACAGGGCTACGAGCAGTACTTC	CASSPNSGQGYEQYF	TRBV18	TRBD1	TRBJ2-7	once
TGTGCCAGCAGCCCCGGACTAGCGGGAGGTACCTACAATGAGCAGTTCTTC	CASSPGLAGGTYNEQFF	TRBV11-3	TRBD2	TRBJ2-1	NA
TGTGCCAGCAGCGGGGAGGTAGGGACCCAGTACTTC	CASSGEVGTQYF	TRBV5-6	NA	TRBJ2-5	NA
TGTGCCAGCAGTTTTTCCCAGGGGGAGCAGTACTTC	CASSFSQGEQYF	TRBV27	NA	TRBJ2-7	once
TGTGCCAGCAGCCCCGGGACTAGCGGGGCCTACGAGCAGTACTTC	CASSPGTSGAYEQYF	TRBV7-6	TRBD2	TRBJ2-7	NA
TGTGCCAGCAGCCACCCCAGGCAGGTAGAGACCCAGTACTTC	CASSHPRQVETQYF	TRBV7-2	NA	TRBJ2-5	NA
TGTGCCAGTAGTATCCCAGGGAACTATGGCTACACCTTC	CASSIPGNYGYTF	TRBV19	NA	TRBJ1-2	NA
TGTGCCAGCAGTGACCTAGCGGGTTCTAGCACAGATACGCAGTATTTT	CASSDLAGSSTDTQYF	TRBV6-4	TRBD2	TRBJ2-3	NA
TGTGCCAGCAAGGAGAAGACGGCATACGAACAGTACTTC	CASKEKTAYEQYF	TRBV6-1	NA	TRBJ2-7	NA
TGTGCCAGCAGTTCGACAGGCAGCGAGCAGTACTTC	CASSSTGSEQYF	TRBV27	NA	TRBJ2-7	NA
TGTGCCAGCAGTGTGCGGACAGGGGGCTACGAGCAGTACTTC	CASSVRTGGYEQYF	TRBV27	TRBD1	TRBJ2-7	NA
TGTGCCAGCAGCGGACTAGTAGGTGGAGATACGCAGTATTTT	CASSGLVGGDTQYF	TRBV9	NA	TRBJ2-3	NA
TGCGCCAGCAGCCAACTGGGCGGACTCACCCGGACCGGGGAGCTGTTTTTT	CASSQLGGLTRTGELFF	TRBV4-1	NA	TRBJ2-2	NA
TGTGCCAGCAGCTACCCGGGACAGCCTAGCACAGATACGCAGTATTTT	CASSYPGQPSTDTQYF	TRBV7-9	TRBD1	TRBJ2-3	NA
TGTGCCAGCAGGTTAAAGACAGGGCCCTATGGCTACACCTTC	CASRLKTGPYGYTF	TRBV2	TRBD1	TRBJ1-2	NA
TGCGCCAGCAGCTTGGTGGGGGGATCGAACACTGAAGCTTTCTTT	CASSLVGGSNTEAFF	TRBV5-1	NA	TRBJ1-1	NA
TGTGCCAGCAGCCCAGACAGGAACTATGGCTACACCTTC	CASSPDRNYGYTF	TRBV5-4	NA	TRBJ1-2	NA
TGTGCCAGTAGTCGACAGGGGAAGAATCAGCCCCAGCATTTT	CASSRQGKNQPQHF	TRBV19	TRBD1	TRBJ1-5	NA
TGTGCCAGCTCACCGGGACAAGACTACGAGCAGTACTTC	CASSPGQDYEQYF	TRBV18	NA	TRBJ2-7	once